This T cell receptor (beta chain) was recovered during a study of T cell responses to AZD1222 COVID-19 vaccine. The study's findings and limits: Sampling that yielded the repertoires occurred only after the peak T cell response.

The CDR3 sequence is 13 residues long. Germline-derived CDR1 and CDR2 are SGHNT and YYREEE (reference sequence). Trimming cost V 0 bases and J 5 bases, with 9 bases left between them. A note on this clone: The antigen is not known.

Assay used: immunoSEQ multiplex PCR; TCRdb lists only in-frame clones, some missing. The table lists around 100,000 clones, more than 75% of them singletons. Source: peripheral blood, taken on day 0 of AZD1222 vaccination. The rearrangement joins TRBV5-4 to TRBJ2-7, with D maybe TRBD2 (6 bases). This TCR was recovered from an adult in good health. The CDR3 nucleotides read TGTGCCAGCAGCTTGGTCGGGAGCGACGAGCAGTACTTC. This sequence encodes CASSLVGSDEQYF.